These 19 T cell receptor beta chains share one sample of origin, sequenced in a study of blood T cells in healthy people across ages. Then a second PCR, running roughly 7 to 11 cycles, was carried out with a sample-barcoded 5' primer and a J-beta primer mix. TCRdb reprocessed the 5' RACE reads via MiXCR and lists one record per CDR3 protein. The sample has 1.4 million or so distinct CDR3 sequences, approximately 39% seen once; the top ten hold more than 4%. The sequencing input was blood. These receptors all come from a woman in her late teens or twenties in good health.

This clonotype was seen only a few times. The chain has TRBV12-3 or TRBV12-4 and TRBJ2-7; the match to TRBD2 covers 7 bases. V lost 6 bases and J lost 4; bases outside the gene matches: 9. This CDR3 has 14 residues. This CDR3 is CASSSGTPMYEQYF. The CDR3 DNA follows: TGTGCCAGCAGCAGCGGGACTCCAATGTACGAGCAGTACTTC.

The chain combines TRBV20-1 with TRBJ2-1; TRBD2 matches 7 bases. The closer fit of TRBJ2-7 to the DNA end suggests the J call may be wrong. This CDR3 is built from 13 residues. CDR1 is DFQATT, CDR2 SNEGSKA, per germline (reference sequence). The CDR3 region is CSARDLADYEQYF. The CDR3 DNA reads TGCAGTGCTAGAGATCTAGCGGACTACGAGCAGTACTTC.

The rearrangement uses TRBV18 and TRBJ2-5; D gene unclear. Trimming shortened V by 0 bases and J by 1 base, and 6 bases separated the two germline ends. The germline V gene encodes CDR1 KGHSH and CDR2 LQKENI. The CDR3 has 14 amino acids. CDR3 bases: TGTGCCAGCTCACCACCTTCGGTCCAAGAGACCCAGTACTTC. Amino acid sequence: CASSPPSVQETQYF.

The CDR3: CSARLSSTTTGNTIYF. The CDR3 DNA follows: TGCAGTGCTAGATTGTCGAGCACAACCACTGGAAACACCATATATTTT. The rearrangement links TRBV20-1 to TRBJ1-3, with D unclear. CDR3 length equals 16 residues. CDR1 and CDR2 from the germline V gene are DFQATT and SNEGSKA (reference sequence). The V and J ends lost 2 bases and 2 bases respectively, with 16 bases between them.

In this sample, this clonotype turned up a few times. This chain links TRBV20-1 with TRBJ2-1; TRBD2 agrees at 11 bases. Trimming at V came to 6 bases and at J to 7 bases, leaving 8 bases not matched to a gene. The CDR3 extends over 14 amino acids. CDR1 DFQATT and CDR2 SNEGSKA come from the germline V gene (reference sequence). CDR3 sequence reads: CSAISGGAGNEQFF. The CDR3, as DNA: TGCAGTGCCATTAGCGGGGGGGCGGGAAATGAGCAGTTCTTC.

J is TRBJ2-7 and V is TRBV6-5; 10 bases agree with TRBD2. The J segment lost 6 bases and the V segment lost 6 bases, leaving 2 bases of the junction unmatched. Germline V lookup: CDR1 MNHEY, CDR2 SVGAGI. The CDR3 sequence is 12 residues long. CDR3 DNA: TGTGCCAGCAGGTGGACTAGCGGCGAGCAGTACTTC. Its protein product is CASRWTSGEQYF.

The J gene is TRBJ1-1, the V gene TRBV6-2 or TRBV6-3; D might be TRBD1 (6 bases). The CDR3 consists of 16 residues. V was trimmed by 5 bases and J by 7 bases, leaving 23 bases between them. Germline V lookup: CDR1 MNHEY, CDR2 SVGEGT. CDR3 DNA sequence: TGTGCCAGCAGTGTCGGGTTCCGGGACATCGGAGTTGAAGCTTTCTTT. Amino acids: CASSVGFRDIGVEAFF.

V usage is TRBV6-2 or TRBV6-3 and J usage is TRBJ1-1, with no clear D. The CDR3 has 13 residues. Trimming stripped 5 bases from V and 1 base from J, with 8 bases between. Germline V gene data show CDR1 as MNHEY and CDR2 as SVGEGT. CDR3 DNA: TGTGCCAGCAGTGACTGGAAGAACACTGAAGCTTTCTTT. Amino acids: CASSDWKNTEAFF.

In this sample, this clonotype turned up a few times. V and J are TRBV20-1 and TRBJ1-5, with 7 bases lining up with TRBD1. The germline V gene encodes CDR1 DFQATT and CDR2 SNEGSKA (reference sequence). CDR3 length: 13 residues. V trimming: 2 bases; J trimming: 6 bases; junction bases outside the gene matches: 4. This chain's CDR3 is CSARTGAGQPQHF. The DNA of the CDR3 is TGCAGTGCTAGAACAGGGGCCGGTCAGCCCCAGCATTTT.

This chain uses TRBV6-5 with TRBJ1-2; D call uncertain. Trimming left V 5 bases short and J 3 bases short, with 10 bases between. In germline, CDR1 is MNHEY, CDR2 SVGAGI. This CDR3 region has 13 residues. This chain's CDR3 is CASSDVPYYGYTF. CDR3 bases: TGTGCCAGCAGTGACGTCCCCTACTATGGCTACACCTTC.

J is TRBJ2-2 and V is TRBV12-3 or TRBV12-4, with TRBD2 identical over 9 bases. This CDR3 comprises 14 residues. With V trimmed by 6 bases and J by 8 bases, 7 bases remained unmatched. The CDR3: CASRSTSGRGELFF. The DNA for the CDR3 is TGTGCCAGCAGGAGTACCAGCGGGAGGGGGGAGCTGTTTTTT.

There are many counts of this clonotype. V and J are TRBV7-9 and TRBJ2-7; D is undetermined. Germline CDR1 and CDR2: SEHNR and FQNEAQ (reference sequence). CDR3 size: 14 residues. V was shortened by 2 bases and J by 6 bases, with 14 bases between the two germline ends. The CDR3 sequence is CASSLSAIRTEQYF. The CDR3 nucleotides read TGTGCCAGCAGCTTATCTGCTATCCGCACCGAGCAGTACTTC.

The chain has TRBV7-2 and TRBJ2-1; D perhaps matches TRBD1 (6 bases). The CDR3 has 13 amino acids. V was pared by 10 bases and J by 7 bases, with 17 bases between. Germline V gene data show CDR1 as SGHTA and CDR2 as FQGNSA. This CDR3 is CANRRERGNEQFF. CDR3 bases: TGTGCCAACAGACGAGAGAGGGGGAATGAGCAGTTCTTC.

The rearrangement links TRBV20-1 to TRBJ2-5; D is unclear. The J call may be mistaken, given a closer DNA end match to TRBJ2-4. The V gene's germline CDR1 is DFQATT and CDR2 SNEGSKA (reference sequence). The CDR3 is 14 amino acids. CDR3 DNA: TGCAGTGCCACGACGGAGACGGGCAAAAACATTCAGTACTTC. It codes for CSATTETGKNIQYF.

The V call is TRBV7-9, the J call TRBJ2-1, with 10 nucleotides matching TRBD2. The DNA matches TRBJ2-7 better at its end, which makes the J call doubtful. The V gene's germline CDR1 is SEHNR and CDR2 FQNEAQ (reference sequence). There are 16 residues in the CDR3. CDR3 in amino acids: CASSPLSGRAYNEQYF. The CDR3 nucleotides are TGTGCCAGCAGCCCCTTGAGCGGGAGGGCCTACAATGAGCAGTACTTC.

This clonotype was seen more than once but under ten times. This chain joins TRBV11-2 and TRBJ2-2, with 7 bases identical to TRBD1. CDR1 is SGHAT and CDR2 is FQNNGV in the germline V gene. The CDR3 runs 16 residues. The J segment lost 1 base and the V segment lost 2 bases, leaving 4 bases of the junction unmatched. The CDR3 loop is CASSLWQGVNTGELFF. The CDR3 nucleotides are TGTGCCAGCAGCTTATGGCAGGGGGTGAACACCGGGGAGCTGTTTTTT.

There are a few counts of this clonotype. J is TRBJ2-3 and V is TRBV29-1, with TRBD2 matching over 9 bases. CDR1 is SQVTM, CDR2 ANQGSEA, per germline. This CDR3 is 16 amino acids long. The V and J ends lost 1 base and 3 bases, in that order; junction bases with no gene match: 8. As DNA, the CDR3 is TGCAGCGTTGAAGGGGTTAGCGGGAGTGTTACAGATACGCAGTATTTT. Its protein product is CSVEGVSGSVTDTQYF.

The CDR3 is CASSSAGQGAGSYTF. CDR3 in DNA: TGTGCCAGCAGTTCTGCGGGACAGGGGGCAGGTAGCTACACCTTC. V gene TRBV6-6 combines with J gene TRBJ1-2, with 12 bases lining up with TRBD1. The germline V gene encodes CDR1 MNHNY and CDR2 SVGAGI (reference sequence). The CDR3 has 15 amino acids. Losses at the gene ends were 4 bases for V and 9 bases for J; bases not matched to a gene: 9.

This clonotype was recorded a few times. The chain couples TRBV6-5 to TRBJ2-5; D might be TRBD1 (7 bases). The germline gives CDR1 MNHEY, CDR2 SVGAGI. V was clipped by 4 bases and J by 10 bases, with 25 bases between them. The CDR3 contains 16 residues. The CDR3 region has the DNA TGTGCCAGCAGTTTAAAATTGACAGGGAGAAAGGAGGGCCAGTACTTC. Protein sequence: CASSLKLTGRKEGQYF.